The T cell receptor beta chain under discussion was sequenced for a study of early T cells in non-severe SARS-CoV-2 infection. One entry per CDR3 protein results from TCRdb running MiXCR on the 5' RACE reads. The repertoire holds 32,000 or so distinct CDR3 sequences, with 5.5% to 6.5% as singletons. The sample holds a few counts of this clonotype. Per the germline V gene, CDR1 is SGHVS and CDR2 is FQNEAQ. V was trimmed by 0 bases and J by 4 bases, leaving 12 bases between them. This CDR3 spans 15 amino acids. The sequenced sample consisted of whole blood. This sequence joins TRBV7-8 and TRBJ2-5, with TRBD2 as a possible D gene (6 bases). The receptor was isolated from an adult who was a healthcare worker with PCR-confirmed SARS-CoV-2 infection or an uninfected control (not recorded which). The CDR3 reads CASSLAGWGGETQYF. The CDR3 DNA follows: TGTGCCAGCAGCTTAGCAGGGTGGGGAGGAGAGACCCAGTACTTC.